In its sample, the clone carrying this T cell receptor beta chain was seen a few times. This CDR3 is 14 amino acids long. V was trimmed by 0 bases and J by 9 bases, leaving 16 bases between them. Germline CDR1 reads SGHNT; CDR2 reads YYREEE (reference sequence). Unique molecular identifiers were incorporated when the TCRbeta library was constructed. TCRdb itself ran the PCR reads through MiXCR, one entry per CDR3 protein. This sample has more than 300,000 distinct CDR3 sequences; about a sixth occur once, and the top ten carry 35% to 50%. These data belong to a study of T-cell reconstitution after alpha-beta-depleted transplantation in children.

The source is a male patient aged 2-10 years who had a stem cell transplant for acute lymphoblastic leukemia, so the T cells may come from the graft donor. The source material was PBMCs, mostly from graft donor cells, sampled 360 days after TCRalphabeta/CD19-depleted stem cell transplant. The rearrangement joins TRBV5-4 to TRBJ2-7, with a possible D match to TRBD2 (6 bases). This CDR3 is CASSLDATRRRQYF. CDR3 DNA sequence: TGTGCCAGCAGCTTGGATGCGACTAGAAGGCGGCAGTACTTC.